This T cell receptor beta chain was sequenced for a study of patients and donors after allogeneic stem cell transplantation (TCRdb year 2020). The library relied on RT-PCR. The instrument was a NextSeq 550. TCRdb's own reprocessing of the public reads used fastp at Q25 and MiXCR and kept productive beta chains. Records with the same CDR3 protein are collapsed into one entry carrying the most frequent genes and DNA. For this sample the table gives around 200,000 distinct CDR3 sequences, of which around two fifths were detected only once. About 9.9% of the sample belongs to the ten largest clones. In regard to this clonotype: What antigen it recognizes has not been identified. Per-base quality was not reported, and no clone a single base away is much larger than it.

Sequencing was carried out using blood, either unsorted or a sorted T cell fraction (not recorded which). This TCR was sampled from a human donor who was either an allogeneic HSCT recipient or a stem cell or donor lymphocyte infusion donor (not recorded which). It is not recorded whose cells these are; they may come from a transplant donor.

CDR3 loop: CATSREEGSSEKLFF. DNA sequence: TGTGCCACCAGCAGAGAGGAGGGGAGCAGTGAAAAACTGTTTTTT. The chain couples TRBV15 to TRBJ1-4, with TRBD1 tentatively as D gene (5 bases match). From the cysteine up to the phenylalanine, the CDR3 has a length of 15 residues. The retained sequence is limited to the CDR3, 45 bases, with the frame set at the first base. Trimming takes 0 bases from V and 7 bases from J, and the germline ends sit 12 bases apart. According to the germline V gene (reference sequence), CDR1 reads LNHNV and CDR2 reads YYDKDF. The entire variable domain, with the stretches around the CDR3 drawn from the reference TRBV15 and TRBJ1-4 proteins, is DAMVIQNPRYQVTQFGKPVTLSCSQTLNHNVMYWYQQKSSQAPKLLFHYYDKDFNNEADTPDNFQSRRPNTSFCFLDIRSPGLGDTAMYLCATSREEGSSEKLFFGSGTQLSVL.